This passage covers 12 T cell receptor beta chains from one sample sequenced in a study of T cell clonotyping in hematopoietic cell transplantation. Only in-frame clones appear in the TCRdb table, and some are missing; sequencing was by immunoSEQ multiplex PCR. The table lists about 9,200 clones, approximately 96% of them singletons, with 2.4% in the top ten. The material was peripheral blood mononuclear cells, obtained 100 days after allogeneic stem cell transplant. The receptors stem from a male patient aged 55 to 69 who had an allogeneic stem cell transplant from a related donor, so the T cells may come from the graft donor. Some clones in this sample may be carry-over from other donors' samples.

This chain uses TRBV7-2 with TRBJ2-3; a weak D match, TRBD1 (5 bases). This CDR3 comprises 16 residues. The germline V and J ends were trimmed by 2 bases and 2 bases, with 14 bases remaining between them. The V gene's germline CDR1 is SGHTA and CDR2 FQGNSA. The CDR3 region is CASSLIGREVTDTQYF. The CDR3, as DNA: TGTGCCAGCAGCTTAATTGGCAGGGAAGTCACAGATACGCAGTATTTT.

The chain has TRBV19 and TRBJ1-5, with D possibly matching TRBD1 (6 bases). The CDR3 totals 15 residues. Per germline, CDR1 LNHDA and CDR2 SQIVND (reference sequence). Trimming took off 8 bases at V and 3 bases at J, with 17 bases between the two ends. CDR3 sequence reads: CASRPRTDHNQPQHF. CDR3 nucleotide sequence: TGTGCCAGTCGACCCAGGACAGACCACAATCAGCCCCAGCATTTT.

J is TRBJ1-4 and V is TRBV5-8; D is unclear. V was trimmed by 4 bases and J by 7 bases, leaving 14 bases between them. Germline loops: CDR1 SGHTS, CDR2 YDEGEE. The CDR3 sequence is 14 residues long. The CDR3 region is CASSTGAVGEKLFF. CDR3 in DNA: TGTGCCAGCAGCACGGGAGCGGTGGGTGAAAAACTGTTTTTT.

This clone was counted once. This chain joins TRBV11-2 and TRBJ1-2, with D unresolved. Looked up from germline, CDR1 is SGHAT and CDR2 is FQNNGV. The length of the CDR3 is 14 residues. The V and J ends lost 5 bases and 0 bases respectively, with 10 bases between them. The DNA of the CDR3 is TGTGCCAGCAGCGCCCACACCACTAACTATGGCTACACCTTC. It encodes CASSAHTTNYGYTF.

The J gene is TRBJ2-7, the V gene TRBV4-2; TRBD2 matches at 7 bases. V lost 0 bases to trimming and J lost 3 bases; unmatched junction nucleotides: 5. The CDR3 consists of 15 residues. Germline V CDR1 and CDR2: LGHNA, YNFKEQ. The CDR3, as DNA: TGTGCCAGCAGCCAAGATTTATCGGGGGGCTACGAGCAGTACTTC. It encodes CASSQDLSGGYEQYF.

The chain is built from TRBV5-6 and TRBJ2-7, with TRBD1 matching 8 bases. The V gene's germline CDR1 is SGHDT and CDR2 YYEEEE. This CDR3 has 18 amino acids. V was clipped by 1 base and J by 3 bases; unmatched bases: 15. CDR3 sequence (DNA): TGTGCCAGCAGCTTGCTGCAGGGGGCTCAGTTCAGAAACTACGAGCAGTACTTC. It codes for CASSLLQGAQFRNYEQYF. The full variable domain, its missing parts supplied by reference TRBV5-6 and TRBJ2-7, is DAGVTQSPTHLIKTRGQQVTLRCSPKSGHDTVSWYQQALGQGPQFIFQYYEEEERQRGNFPDRFSGHQFPNYSSELNVNALLLGDSALYLCASSLLQGAQFRNYEQYFGPGTRLTVT.

The genes are TRBV6-1 and TRBJ1-1; no firm D call. Trimming took 7 bases from V and 1 from J, leaving 10 bases between them. The CDR3 is made up of 13 amino acids. CDR1 MNHNS and CDR2 SASEGT come from the germline V gene. The CDR3 loop reads CASITLPNTEAFF. The CDR3 DNA sequence: TGTGCCAGCATCACCTTACCGAACACTGAAGCTTTCTTT.

V gene TRBV2 combines with J gene TRBJ1-1; no clear D gene. V lost 2 bases, J lost 2 bases, and 9 bases lay in between. From germline, CDR1 is SNHLY and CDR2 FYNNEI. This CDR3 has 14 amino acids. CDR3 in DNA: TGTGCCAGCAGTGAACTGGGCAGAAACACTGAAGCTTTCTTT. It codes for CASSELGRNTEAFF.

The chain is built from TRBV29-1 and TRBJ1-4, with D perhaps TRBD1 (6 bases). V lost 4 bases to trimming and J lost 3 bases, with 15 bases between them. The CDR3 covers 15 residues. CDR1 and CDR2 (germline): SQVTM, ANQGSEA. CDR3 in DNA: TGCAGCGTTGGGGGGGGCGTATCGGCTAATGAAAAACTGTTTTTT. It is translated as CSVGGGVSANEKLFF.

V usage is TRBV4-2 and J usage is TRBJ2-7; 10 nucleotides align to TRBD2. The CDR3 has 19 residues. In germline, CDR1 is LGHNA, CDR2 YNFKEQ. With 2 bases clipped from V and 5 bases from J, the junction kept 18 bases outside the gene matches. The CDR3, as DNA: TGTGCCAGCAGCCAATACAGAACTAGCGGGGATGGCGGAGGGAACGAGCAGTACTTC. As protein: CASSQYRTSGDGGGNEQYF.

This clone was counted a single time. This rearrangement joins TRBV4-1 to TRBJ2-6; maybe TRBD2 (6 bases). This CDR3 contains 17 residues. CDR1 and CDR2 from the germline V gene are MGHRA and YSYEKL. Trimming left V 2 bases short and J 0 bases short, with 11 bases between. The CDR3 DNA sequence: TGCGCCAGCAGCCAATCTTATAGCGGCTCTGGGGCCAACGTCCTGACTTTC. It translates to CASSQSYSGSGANVLTF.

The chain carries TRBV28 and TRBJ1-1; no definite D call. CDR3 length equals 15 residues. Germline V gives CDR1 MDHEN, CDR2 SYDVKM. The germline V and J ends were trimmed by 3 bases and 1 base, with 12 bases remaining between them. CDR3 sequence (DNA): TGTGCCAGCAGTTTCGATCGTTTCGGGAACACTGAAGCTTTCTTT. This translates into CASSFDRFGNTEAFF.